This entry lists 26 T cell receptor beta chains sequenced from one sample in a study of OX40 agonist ivuxolimab in advanced cancers. Sequencing was performed with immunoSEQ multiplex PCR; in TCRdb, only in-frame clones are kept and a portion is missing. The table has about 100,000 clones, 95% to 97% seen once. The sample in question was CD4+ or CD8+ T cells sorted from blood, obtained in a trial of the OX40 agonist ivuxolimab. The receptors originated from an adult with an advanced solid tumor such as melanoma, head and neck, liver or kidney cancer.

The rearrangement links TRBV7-9 to TRBJ1-3; D is unclear. V lost 1 base to trimming and J lost 8 bases, with 12 bases between them. The CDR3 has 14 residues. Germline V gene lookup returns CDR1 SEHNR and CDR2 FQNEAQ (reference sequence). The CDR3 spells CASSLVVAADTIYF. The CDR3 DNA follows: TGTGCCAGCAGCTTAGTAGTGGCGGCGGACACCATATATTTT.

V usage is TRBV6-5 and J usage is TRBJ2-1; D could derive from TRBD1 or TRBD2 (5 bases each). CDR3 size: 15 residues. V was cut by 3 bases and J by 0 bases, with 9 bases left in between. Germline CDR1 reads MNHEY; CDR2 reads SVGAGI. This CDR3 is CASSYGGFSYNEQFF. DNA of the CDR3: TGTGCCAGCAGTTATGGGGGATTCTCCTACAATGAGCAGTTCTTC.

The chain is built from TRBV11-1 and TRBJ2-2, with 9 bases matching TRBD2. The V gene's germline CDR1 is SGHAT and CDR2 FQDESV (reference sequence). This CDR3 comprises 16 residues. V lost 1 base and J lost 6; bases outside the gene matches: 6. The DNA for the CDR3 is TGTGCCAGCAGCTTAGTGGTAGCGGGAGTCCCCGGGGAGCTGTTTTTT. This codes for CASSLVVAGVPGELFF.

This CDR3 is CASSHPGQLKNIQYF. The CDR3 DNA follows: TGCGCCAGCAGCCACCCGGGACAGCTAAAAAACATTCAGTACTTC. V gene TRBV4-1 combines with J gene TRBJ2-4, with 7 bases lining up with TRBD1. The V and J ends lost 3 bases and 4 bases, in that order; junction bases with no gene match: 6. The CDR3 contains 15 residues. Germline assignment: CDR1 MGHRA and CDR2 YSYEKL.

The J gene is TRBJ1-1, the V gene TRBV29-1; tentatively, D is TRBD1 (5 bases). Trimming shortened V by 0 bases and J by 10 bases, and 9 bases separated the two germline ends. CDR1 is SQVTM and CDR2 is ANQGSEA in the germline V gene. There are 11 residues in the CDR3. CDR3 in DNA: TGCAGCGTTGAAGACGGGGCGAGAGCTTTCTTT. Its translation: CSVEDGARAFF.

The genes are TRBV5-8 and TRBJ1-5; weak D call: TRBD1 (5 bases). CDR1 is SGHTS and CDR2 is YDEGEE in the germline V gene. CDR3 length equals 14 residues. Between the trimmed V and J ends, which lost 2 bases and 9 bases, there was a span of 15 bases. CDR3 sequence (DNA): TGTGCCAGCAGCTTTTCTGGGGCGGTTCCGCCCCAGCATTTT. This sequence encodes CASSFSGAVPPQHF.

V is TRBV6-6 and J is TRBJ1-1; TRBD1 matches at 7 bases. The CDR3 totals 15 residues. Germline V gives CDR1 MNHNY, CDR2 SVGAGI (reference sequence). V shed 0 bases and J 2 bases; nucleotides not matched to a gene: 3. The CDR3 spells CASSYSKGANTEAFF. The CDR3 nucleotides are TGTGCCAGCAGTTACTCGAAGGGGGCAAACACTGAAGCTTTCTTT.

V and J are TRBV29-1 and TRBJ2-7; 11 bases fit TRBD1. Trimming removed 3 bases from V and 7 bases from J; junction bases left unmatched: 2. CDR1 SQVTM and CDR2 ANQGSEA come from the germline V gene. The CDR3 loop spans 12 amino acids. CDR3 sequence reads: CSVEDRGREQYF. As DNA, the CDR3 is TGCAGCGTTGAGGACAGGGGGCGGGAGCAGTACTTC.

V usage is TRBV27 and J usage is TRBJ1-1; perhaps TRBD1 as D (5 bases). V was clipped by 5 bases and J by 0 bases, with 10 bases between them. The CDR3 covers 14 residues. Germline CDR1 is MNHEY and CDR2 is SMNVEV (reference sequence). The chain's CDR3 is CASSPLRVNTEAFF. The CDR3 DNA is TGTGCCAGCAGTCCCCTCAGGGTGAACACTGAAGCTTTCTTT.

The V call is TRBV28, the J call TRBJ1-1; no reliable D call. The CDR3 is 14 amino acids. Looked up from germline, CDR1 is MDHEN and CDR2 is SYDVKM. The germline V and J ends were trimmed by 1 base and 1 base, with 7 bases remaining between them. The CDR3: CASSLFSQNTEAFF. CDR3 DNA: TGTGCCAGCAGTTTATTCAGCCAGAACACTGAAGCTTTCTTT.

This chain connects TRBV13 to TRBJ2-2; 14 bases are a match to TRBD2. The CDR3 runs to 17 residues. Germline values: CDR1 PRHDT, CDR2 FYEKMQ (reference sequence). The trim removed 4 bases at V and 6 bases at J, leaving 7 bases unmatched. CDR3 loop: CASSSGLAGGLAGELFF. Here the CDR3 DNA reads TGTGCCAGCAGCTCCGGACTAGCGGGAGGCTTGGCCGGGGAGCTGTTTTTT.

The V and J genes are TRBV6-1 and TRBJ2-1; 8 nucleotides match TRBD2. Germline assignment: CDR1 MNHNS and CDR2 SASEGT. The V and J ends lost 7 bases and 4 bases, in that order; junction bases with no gene match: 6. This CDR3 is 14 amino acids long. The CDR3 DNA follows: TGTGCCAGCATCGTGGCTAGCGGGTACAATGAGCAGTTCTTC. It encodes CASIVASGYNEQFF.

This chain links TRBV4-1 with TRBJ2-7; the match to TRBD1 covers 8 bases. Looked up from germline, CDR1 is MGHRA and CDR2 is YSYEKL. Trimming cost V 4 bases and J 5 bases; bases outside gene matches: 7. The CDR3 runs 14 residues. The CDR3 coding sequence is TGCGCCAGCAGCCTCGGACAGGGCCAAGACGAGCAGTACTTC. Protein product: CASSLGQGQDEQYF.

CDR3 amino acids: CASRGYEAGVPGTQYF. CDR3 nucleotides: TGTGCCAGCAGGGGCTATGAGGCAGGTGTCCCGGGTACGCAGTATTTT. This chain joins TRBV27 and TRBJ2-3; D call uncertain. CDR3 length equals 16 residues. V lost 6 bases to trimming and J lost 8 bases, with 24 bases between them. The germline V gene has CDR1 MNHEY and CDR2 SMNVEV (reference sequence).

This chain joins TRBV30 and TRBJ2-7; 8 positions agree with TRBD1. The germline V gene encodes CDR1 GTSNPN and CDR2 SVGIG (reference sequence). V dropped 3 bases and J dropped 6; count of bases not matched to a gene: 10. This CDR3 is built from 14 residues. CDR3 DNA: TGTGCCTGGAGCCCGGCGGACAGGGAGTTCGAGCAGTACTTC. It yields the protein CAWSPADREFEQYF.

The chain joins TRBV27 to TRBJ2-1; maybe TRBD1 (6 bases). Germline CDR1 MNHEY, CDR2 SMNVEV (reference sequence). V was pared by 8 bases and J by 5 bases, with 10 bases between. The CDR3 is made up of 12 amino acids. Written as DNA, the CDR3 is TGTGCCAGCTCGGACAGCAACAATGAGCAGTTCTTC. Its translation is CASSDSNNEQFF.

The V and J genes are TRBV6-5 and TRBJ1-1; possible D gene TRBD1, 6 bases. Germline loops: CDR1 MNHEY, CDR2 SVGAGI. This CDR3 is built from 14 residues. Trimming took 4 bases from V and 3 from J, leaving 12 bases between them. This CDR3 is CASSSHGGDTEAFF. The DNA for the CDR3 is TGTGCCAGCAGTTCTCACGGGGGCGACACTGAAGCTTTCTTT.

The CDR3 region is CASSLGTGRMNTEAFF. The CDR3 DNA sequence: TGTGCCAGCAGCCTTGGGACAGGAAGAATGAACACTGAAGCTTTCTTT. The V call is TRBV7-8, the J call TRBJ1-1; 8 bases line up with TRBD1. This CDR3 spans 16 amino acids. Per germline, CDR1 SGHVS and CDR2 FQNEAQ. Trimming at V came to 5 bases and at J to 0 bases, leaving 8 bases not matched to a gene.

For the CDR3, the DNA is TGTGCCAGCAGTTACTCTCCGGGGTTCCAGTACTTC. As protein: CASSYSPGFQYF. The gene calls are TRBV6-6 and TRBJ2-5; maybe TRBD2 (5 bases). Germline loops: CDR1 MNHNY, CDR2 SVGAGI (reference sequence). The CDR3 spans 12 residues. V lost 0 bases and J lost 10, with 9 bases in between.

The chain links TRBV19 to TRBJ2-5, with TRBD2 matching 10 bases. Near its end, the DNA agrees better with TRBJ2-7, so the J call may be wrong. The CDR3 extends over 15 amino acids. The germline gives CDR1 LNHDA, CDR2 SQIVND (reference sequence). CDR3 region: CASSIGLAGAYEQYF. Written as DNA, the CDR3 is TGTGCCAGTAGTATAGGGCTAGCGGGAGCTTACGAGCAGTACTTC.

The chain combines TRBV7-9 with TRBJ2-1; the match to TRBD1 covers 9 bases. Germline V gives CDR1 SEHNR, CDR2 FQNEAQ (reference sequence). This CDR3 comprises 18 residues. Germline trimming cut 0 bases from V and 3 bases from J; bases unmatched to any gene: 9. The CDR3 loop reads CASSLAALGQGFYNEQFF. Written as DNA, the CDR3 is TGTGCCAGCAGCTTAGCCGCCCTCGGACAGGGGTTCTACAATGAGCAGTTCTTC.

This rearrangement joins TRBV11-2 to TRBJ2-5; D is undetermined. Germline lookup yields CDR1 SGHAT and CDR2 FQNNGV. Trimming stripped 5 bases from V and 2 bases from J, with 9 bases between. This CDR3 spans 13 amino acids. The CDR3 is CASSAWSQETQYF. The CDR3 DNA follows: TGTGCCAGCAGCGCTTGGTCTCAAGAGACCCAGTACTTC. Full variable domain (remainder filled in from reference TRBV11-2 and TRBJ2-5): EAGVAQSPRYKIIEKRQSVAFWCNPISGHATLYWYQQILGQGPKLLIQFQNNGVVDDSQLPKDRFSAERLKGVDSTLKIQPAKLEDSAVYLCASSAWSQETQYFGPGTRLLVL.

This rearrangement joins TRBV4-1 to TRBJ2-3, with 7 bases lining up with TRBD2. Germline V lookup: CDR1 MGHRA, CDR2 YSYEKL. The V gene end was trimmed by 2 bases and the J gene end by 3 bases; junction bases not matched to a gene: 5. The CDR3 totals 15 residues. The CDR3 region is CASSQIERETDTQYF. CDR3 in DNA: TGCGCCAGCAGCCAAATCGAGCGGGAAACAGATACGCAGTATTTT.

A remark on this clone: Because the CDR3's place on the DNA is in doubt, the DNA is left out and the CDR3 is given as listed by TCRdb. This rearrangement joins TRBV28 to TRBJ1-5. The CDR3 has 14 residues if both end residues are counted. CDR1 is MDHEN, CDR2 SYDVKM, per germline. CDR3 in amino acids: CASSSGQGGQPQHF.

V gene TRBV11-2 combines with J gene TRBJ2-3; D possibly corresponds to TRBD1 (7 bases). In germline, CDR1 is SGHAT, CDR2 FQNNGV. V was trimmed by 2 bases and J by 1 base, leaving 13 bases between them. The CDR3 covers 16 residues. Written as DNA, the CDR3 is TGTGCCAGCAGCTTAATAGGAGGGGGCGGCACAGATACGCAGTATTTT. Translating gives CASSLIGGGGTDTQYF.

This chain joins TRBV5-1 and TRBJ1-2; TRBD1 matches at 11 bases. CDR1 SGHRS and CDR2 YFSETQ come from the germline V gene. There are 15 residues in the CDR3. The V and J ends lost 3 bases and 3 bases, in that order; junction bases with no gene match: 4. The CDR3 bases are TGCGCCAGCAGCTCGCCGGGACAGGGGGACTATGGCTACACCTTC. It specifies CASSSPGQGDYGYTF.